This T cell receptor beta chain was sequenced during a study of early T cells in non-severe SARS-CoV-2 infection. TCRdb redid the calling of the 5' RACE reads with MiXCR, one entry per CDR3 protein. The table shows some 57,000 distinct CDR3 sequences, with approximately 5.6% occurring only once. CDR3 length equals 13 residues. Germline CDR1 LGHDT, CDR2 YNNKEL (reference sequence). Trimming took off 1 base at V and 4 bases at J, with 2 bases between the two ends. In its sample, this clonotype was seen many times. The chain couples TRBV3-1 to TRBJ2-6; D gene ambiguous. Sequenced sample: whole blood. The TCR was taken from an adult who was a healthcare worker with PCR-confirmed SARS-CoV-2 infection or an uninfected control (not recorded which). Here the CDR3 DNA reads TGTGCCAGCAGCCAAGTCGGGGCCAACGTCCTGACTTTC. Protein product: CASSQVGANVLTF.